The 19 T cell receptor beta chains listed next were all sequenced from one sample in a study of read filtering for tumor transcriptome and immune sequencing (dated by TCRdb to about 2020). Instrument on record: Illumina HiSeq 4000. Starting from roughly 410 ng RNA, TCR libraries were constructed with the Immunoverse kit using molecular barcoded adaptors that cover the alpha/delta and beta/gamma chains. TCRdb itself trimmed the public reads at Q25 with fastp, ran MiXCR and retained productive beta chains. Each entry merges the rows of one CDR3 protein and shows their most common DNA and genes. This sample lists 55,000 to 60,000 distinct CDR3 sequences; approximately 13% were detected once. The ten largest clones represent under 20% of the sample. Specimen: a population of CD138-negative cells sorted from bone marrow. The cell subset or site label, read with the paper, signifies: bone marrow mononuclear cells depleted of CD138+ plasma/myeloma cells by negative magnetic selection. The receptors derive from a donor at least 40 years old with multiple myeloma.

This clonotype was seen ten or more times. This rearrangement joins TRBV4-1 to TRBJ2-3; D call uncertain. There are 13 residues in the CDR3. V shed 4 bases and J shed 6 bases, with 11 bases lying between them. Germline V gives CDR1 MGHRA, CDR2 YSYEKL. The CDR3 spells CASSPRSPDTQYF. The DNA of the CDR3 is TGCGCCAGCAGCCCCCGATCCCCTGATACGCAGTATTTT.

Ten or more counts support this clonotype. The V gene is TRBV7-2, the J gene TRBJ2-1; D is ambiguous. The V and J ends lost 3 bases and 8 bases respectively, with 8 bases between them. The germline CDR1 and CDR2 sequences are SGHTA and FQGNSA. The CDR3 runs to 12 residues. The CDR3 DNA follows: TGTGCCAGCAGCTTGAGTTGGGATGAGCAGTTCTTC. Residues: CASSLSWDEQFF.

This clonotype has ten or more counts. The V gene is TRBV5-1, the J gene TRBJ2-7, with TRBD2 as a possible D gene (5 bases). Trimming shortened V by 4 bases and J by 7 bases, and 18 bases separated the two germline ends. The CDR3 runs 14 residues. Germline V lookup: CDR1 SGHRS, CDR2 YFSETQ. The CDR3 DNA follows: TGCGCCAGCAGCGGTCACTTTTCCTCGGGGGAGCAGTACTTC. Translated: CASSGHFSSGEQYF.

This clonotype was detected a few times. The chain uses TRBV19 and TRBJ1-5; possibly TRBD1 for D (5 bases). The CDR3 runs 16 residues. The germline CDR1 and CDR2 sequences are LNHDA and SQIVND (reference sequence). The V and J ends lost 1 base and 2 bases respectively, with 12 bases between them. CDR3 DNA sequence: TGTGCCAGTAGTATAGCGGGGGGTTCGGGCAATCAGCCCCAGCATTTT. It yields the protein CASSIAGGSGNQPQHF.

This clonotype was detected many times. The chain has TRBV25-1 and TRBJ1-1; 9 nucleotides line up with TRBD1. The germline gives CDR1 MGHDK, CDR2 SYGVNS. The trim removed 4 bases at V and 5 bases at J, leaving 8 bases unmatched. The CDR3 has 15 residues. The CDR3 is CASSVRQGGRTEAFF. The CDR3 DNA reads TGTGCCAGCAGTGTCCGACAGGGGGGTAGAACTGAAGCTTTCTTT.

This clonotype was recorded at least ten times. The chain couples TRBV5-4 to TRBJ2-7; 11 bases match TRBD2. The junction had 6 bases not matched to a gene; V was cut back by 4 bases and J by 3 bases. The CDR3 is made up of 15 amino acids. Germline V CDR1 and CDR2: SGHNT, YYREEE (reference sequence). CDR3 in amino acids: CASSVIAGGHYEQYF. DNA of the CDR3: TGTGCCAGCAGCGTGATAGCGGGGGGGCACTACGAGCAGTACTTC.

This clonotype was seen at least ten times. The chain uses TRBV20-1 and TRBJ2-5; no firm D call. CDR1 is DFQATT and CDR2 is SNEGSKA in the germline V gene (reference sequence). This CDR3 comprises 11 residues. The CDR3 DNA follows: TGCGGGTATTTCGATCAAGAGACCCAGTACTTC. Translation gives CGYFDQETQYF.

The chain recombines TRBV20-1 with TRBJ2-5; TRBD1 is a possible D gene (7 bases). This CDR3 is built from 13 residues. The germline V gene encodes CDR1 DFQATT and CDR2 SNEGSKA (reference sequence). Deletions cut 6 bases from V and 9 bases from J, with 20 bases between. The CDR3 loop is CSAPGLRGEAQYF. CDR3 in DNA: TGCAGTGCCCCGGGACTCAGGGGGGAGGCCCAGTACTTC.

This clonotype was counted many times. The chain couples TRBV6-6 to TRBJ2-2; 7 bases map to TRBD2. This CDR3 spans 14 amino acids. From germline, CDR1 is MNHNY and CDR2 SVGAGI (reference sequence). With V trimmed by 6 bases and J by 4 bases, 5 bases remained unmatched. This chain's CDR3 is CASSPGLLTGELFF. Here the CDR3 DNA reads TGTGCCAGCAGCCCGGGACTACTCACCGGGGAGCTGTTTTTT.

About this clonotype itself: One base away lies a much larger clone, so this may be a sequencing read error. Lacking the conserved final phenylalanine or tryptophan, this CDR3 likely reflects a read error. This sequence joins TRBV24-1 and TRBJ2-5; D might be TRBD1 (6 bases). CDR3 length: 15 residues. Germline V gene data show CDR1 as KGHDR and CDR2 as SFDVKD. V shed 4 bases and J shed 5 bases, with 16 bases lying between them. The CDR3 spells CATSEHRTGRETQYY. The CDR3 nucleotides read TGTGCCACCAGTGAGCACCGCACAGGGCGGGAGACCCAGTACTAC.

This clonotype was seen only a few times. A clone one base away is much larger, so this may be a read error. The rearrangement links TRBV29-1 to TRBJ1-2; D is undetermined. CDR3 length: 14 residues. The germline V gene encodes CDR1 SQVTM and CDR2 ANQGSEA. V shed 2 bases and J shed 5 bases, with 15 bases lying between them. The CDR3 region has the DNA TGCAGCGTTGAATCAGCAGAAGTGGGGTATGGCTACACCTTC. Protein product: CSVESAEVGYGYTF.

Notes on this clonotype: The likely explanation is a read error, given a far larger clone one base away. This chain joins TRBV3-1 and TRBJ1-1, with 8 nucleotides matching TRBD1. The DNA end lines up better with TRBJ1-6; the J call may be wrong. Per the germline V gene, CDR1 is LGHDT and CDR2 is YNNKEL (reference sequence). The CDR3 runs to 18 residues. The CDR3 nucleotides are TGTGCCAGCAGCCGAGGAGGGACCCCGGGACAGGTTTCGTCACCCCTCCACTTT. It encodes CASSRGGTPGQVSSPLHF.

The genes are TRBV19 and TRBJ2-3; D perhaps matches TRBD1 (6 bases). V lost 4 bases to trimming and J lost 0 bases, with 17 bases between them. This CDR3 contains 17 residues. Germline values: CDR1 LNHDA, CDR2 SQIVND (reference sequence). The CDR3 is CASSTRDKALSTDTQYF. In DNA form, the CDR3 reads TGTGCCAGTAGTACCCGGGACAAGGCTTTAAGCACAGATACGCAGTATTTT.

With regard to this clonotype: A much larger clone differs from this one at a single base, so this may be a read error. This CDR3 is missing its conserved last phenylalanine or tryptophan, likely due to a read error. The chain is built from TRBV6-1 and TRBJ1-1; D gene uncertain. Germline V CDR1 and CDR2: MNHNS, SASEGT. The CDR3 sequence is 12 residues long. Trimming pared 0 bases from V and 11 bases from J, leaving 10 bases between. The CDR3 DNA reads as TGTGCCAGCAGTGAAGCTGGAGCTCGGGCTTTCTCT. Amino acids: CASSEAGARAFS.

Ten or more counts support this clonotype. CDR3 sequence: CASSYWGWQFF. The CDR3 DNA sequence: TGTGCCAGCAGTTACTGGGGGTGGCAGTTCTTC. V and J are TRBV6-5 and TRBJ2-1, with D possibly called TRBD1 or TRBD2 (5 bases each). V lost 1 base to trimming and J lost 12 bases, with 7 bases between them. The CDR3 extends over 11 amino acids. From germline, CDR1 is MNHEY and CDR2 SVGAGI.

As for this clonotype: One end of the junction is discordant with germline, which a read error may explain. The V and J genes are TRBV18 and TRBJ1-4, with D maybe TRBD1 (5 bases). CDR3 length equals 17 residues. Germline loops: CDR1 KGHSH, CDR2 LQKENI. The CDR3 here is CASSPRPLGRGNEKLFF. CDR3 in DNA: TGCGCCAGCTCACCACGACCCTTGGGACGGGGAAATGAAAAACTGTTTTTT.

V is TRBV7-9 and J is TRBJ1-1; D gene ambiguous. There are 13 residues in the CDR3. Germline CDR1 is SEHNR and CDR2 is FQNEAQ (reference sequence). V was shortened by 5 bases and J by 1 base, with 8 bases between the two germline ends. DNA for the CDR3: TGTGCCAGCAGCCAAGGACCGAACACTGAAGCTTTCTTT. Amino acids: CASSQGPNTEAFF. The full variable domain, its missing parts supplied by reference TRBV7-9 and TRBJ1-1, is DTGVSQNPRHKITKRGQNVTFRCDPISEHNRLYWYRQTLGQGPEFLTYFQNEAQLEKSRLLSDRFSAERPKGSFSTLEIQRTEQGDSAMYLCASSQGPNTEAFFGQGTRLTVV.

This clonotype was observed a few times. V is TRBV3-1 and J is TRBJ2-7; D unresolved. CDR1 and CDR2 from the germline V gene are LGHDT and YNNKEL (reference sequence). Trimming took 4 bases from V and 7 from J, leaving 17 bases between them. This CDR3 is built from 14 residues. CDR3 sequence (DNA): TGTGCCAGCAGCCCACGTCTCTCCGAGTTAGAGCAGTACTTC. Encoded protein: CASSPRLSELEQYF.

This clonotype has only a few counts. Since a much larger clone is just one base distant, this may be a read error. The chain joins TRBV28 to TRBJ2-3, with D tentatively TRBD2 (7 bases). V lost 8 bases and J lost 2, with 20 bases in between. The CDR3 length is 16 residues. Germline assignment: CDR1 MDHEN and CDR2 SYDVKM. The chain's CDR3 is CASGSPGGGTTDTQYF. Here the CDR3 DNA reads TGTGCCAGCGGTTCCCCGGGGGGCGGTACCACAGATACGCAGTATTTT.